These T cell receptor beta chains were read from a single sample in a study of shared T cell receptors in the human thymus. Libraries were prepared by immunoSEQ multiplex PCR; TCRdb keeps only in-frame clonotypes and omits some of them. The data contain 500,000 to 750,000 clones, over 75% of them singletons. The same specimen was also included in a second study, on human thymus T cells.

Sequenced: thymocytes. These receptor sequences come from a boy less than two years old with a congenital heart defect. The CDR3 runs from the conserved cysteine through the conserved F or W. The D gene is left open where the match is weak. Where a row states a size, it is once, few, many or the class of an expanded clone; other rows omit it.

d_gene	v_gene	j_gene	len	abundance	CDR3nt	CDR3aa
NA	TRBV27	TRBJ2-4	17	NA	TGTGCCAGCAGTCCTCCGGGTAACCCCGGGGGCAAAAACATTCAGTACTTC	CASSPPGNPGGKNIQYF
NA	TRBV7-6	TRBJ2-1	16	NA	TGTGCCAGCAGCTGGGGGACTCGCCACGTTGGGAATGAGCAGTTCTTC	CASSWGTRHVGNEQFF
NA	TRBV7-3	TRBJ2-1	16	NA	TGTGCCAGCAGCCAGGGGGGTCAGCGGGAGACCAATGAGCAGTTCTTC	CASSQGGQRETNEQFF
TRBD1	TRBV30	TRBJ1-4	17	NA	TGTGCCTGGAGTCCTGACAGGGTGGGGCGTACGAAGGAAAAACTGTTTTTT	CAWSPDRVGRTKEKLFF
NA	TRBV6-1	TRBJ2-7	15	NA	TGTGCCAGCAGTGAAGGAAGCCGGACAGAGTACGAGCAGTACTTC	CASSEGSRTEYEQYF
TRBD2	TRBV11-3	TRBJ2-2	15	NA	TGTGCCAGCAGCCTCGGCCGCGGGAGCGGCGGGGAGCTGTTTTTT	CASSLGRGSGGELFF
NA	TRBV11-3	TRBJ2-1	17	NA	TGTGCCAGCAGCTTAGGGCAATGGCGGAGCTCCTACAATGAGCAGTTCTTC	CASSLGQWRSSYNEQFF
NA	TRBV7-6	TRBJ1-1	14	NA	TGTGCCAGCAGCGCCGTGGACCGGGGCACTGAAGCTTTCTTT	CASSAVDRGTEAFF
NA	TRBV7-2	TRBJ1-2	13	NA	TGTGCCAGCAGCTCTCGGGTCTACTATGGCTACACCTTC	CASSSRVYYGYTF
NA	TRBV5-6	TRBJ1-5	14	NA	TGTGCCAGCAGCCCCGGGACAAAGGATCAGCCCCAGCATTTT	CASSPGTKDQPQHF
NA	TRBV5-4	TRBJ2-3	16	NA	TGTGCCAGCAGCTTGGGGGGGGGCACAGGCACAGATACGCAGTATTTT	CASSLGGGTGTDTQYF
NA	TRBV4-3	TRBJ2-3	16	NA	TGCGCCAGCAGCCAAGACATAACAGGGAGCACAGATACGCAGTATTTT	CASSQDITGSTDTQYF
TRBD1	TRBV7-2	TRBJ1-5	19	once	TGTGCCAGCAGCTTAGGGCCGGGACAGGAGGCGTATAGCAATCAGCCCCAGCATTTT	CASSLGPGQEAYSNQPQHF
NA	TRBV2	TRBJ2-3	15	NA	TGTGCCACCAGGTTAGCGGAACTTTCCCTGGATACGCAGTATTTT	CATRLAELSLDTQYF
NA	TRBV9	TRBJ2-1	15	NA	TGTGCCAGCAGCGTCAGCGGCAGCTCCTACAATGAGCAGTTCTTC	CASSVSGSSYNEQFF
NA	TRBV5-5	TRBJ2-7	17	NA	TGTGCCAGCAGCTTTTCCAGCCCCGGGACACACTCCTACGAGCAGTACTTC	CASSFSSPGTHSYEQYF
TRBD2	TRBV14	TRBJ2-5	17	NA	TGTGCCAGCAGCCCACCAGGTGATAGCGGGAGGTCGGAGACCCAGTACTTC	CASSPPGDSGRSETQYF
NA	TRBV7-2	TRBJ2-3	14	NA	TGTGCCAGCAGCTTAGGGCCCGGCACAGATACGCAGTATTTT	CASSLGPGTDTQYF
NA	TRBV4-1	TRBJ2-7	14	NA	TGCGCCAGCAGCCACATTGGACTTGACTACGAGCAGTACTTC	CASSHIGLDYEQYF
NA	TRBV7-5	TRBJ1-2	15	few	TGTGCCAGAAGCGAAGAAAAAACAGGAAACTATGGCTACACCTTC	CARSEEKTGNYGYTF
NA	TRBV27	TRBJ1-4	13	NA	TGTGCCAGCAGTAGGCGGCGAGGTGAAAAACTGTTTTTT	CASSRRRGEKLFF
TRBD2	TRBV5-1	TRBJ2-1	16	NA	TGCGCCAGCAGCGAAGCGGGAGGGAGCTCCTACAATGAGCAGTTCTTC	CASSEAGGSSYNEQFF
NA	TRBV29-1	TRBJ2-7	15	NA	TGCAGCGTGAGGGCTGGCGGTGCTCCTCGCTACGAGCAGTACTTC	CSVRAGGAPRYEQYF
TRBD1	TRBV5-1	TRBJ2-2	16	NA	TGCGCCAGCAGCTTGGCGGGACAGGGGGCCACCGGGGAGCTGTTTTTT	CASSLAGQGATGELFF
NA	TRBV11-2	TRBJ1-2	13	NA	TGTGCCAGCAACTTACGCGGGGACTTGGGCTACACCTTC	CASNLRGDLGYTF
TRBD1	TRBV10-3	TRBJ1-2	16	NA	TGTGCCATCAGATGGGGGACAGGGGGCCCGGACTATGGCTACACCTTC	CAIRWGTGGPDYGYTF